The 20 T cell receptor beta chains reported below all come from one sample, sequenced in a study of post-analysis software for immune sequencing data. Study-wide results and caveats: Included in a set of several TRBV segments more frequent in patients than controls were TRBV5-6, TRBV5-1 and TRBV20-1.

Sequencing libraries made from TCR beta cDNA carried unique molecular identifiers. In TCRdb, the PCR reads were re-called with MiXCR into one record per CDR3 protein. The sample has approximately 400,000 distinct CDR3 sequences; around 33% are singletons. For these TCRs, the target antigens are not known. Sequenced material: blood. The receptor set was obtained from a girl aged 10 to 17 with multiple sclerosis.

The chain links TRBV5-1 to TRBJ1-4; the D gene is possibly TRBD1 (6 bases). Germline lookup yields CDR1 SGHRS and CDR2 YFSETQ. The CDR3 runs to 13 residues. Trimming removed 2 bases from V and 6 bases from J, with 8 bases in between. The CDR3 loop is CASSFSGDEKLFF. The DNA for the CDR3 is TGCGCCAGCAGCTTTTCAGGGGATGAAAAACTGTTTTTT.

This clonotype turned up a few times. J is TRBJ2-3 and V is TRBV4-3; 13 bases match TRBD2. V lost 0 bases, J lost 0 bases, and 3 bases stayed unmatched. The V gene's germline CDR1 is LGHNA and CDR2 YSLEER. There are 18 residues in the CDR3. CDR3 sequence reads: CASSQDWGLAGSTDTQYF. The CDR3 DNA reads TGCGCCAGCAGCCAAGATTGGGGACTAGCGGGGAGCACAGATACGCAGTATTTT.

The sample holds a few counts of this clonotype. The V gene is TRBV3-1, the J gene TRBJ2-7; 7 nucleotides match TRBD1. The CDR3 is made up of 14 amino acids. Trimming at V came to 4 bases and at J to 3 bases, leaving 6 bases not matched to a gene. The germline CDR1 and CDR2 sequences are LGHDT and YNNKEL (reference sequence). CDR3 amino acids: CASSLGTARYEQYF. Written as DNA, the CDR3 is TGTGCCAGCAGCCTAGGGACAGCACGCTACGAGCAGTACTTC.

This clonotype occurred many times. The rearrangement joins TRBV4-1 to TRBJ2-3; 10 bases agree with TRBD1. The CDR3 is made up of 14 amino acids. V trimming: 4 bases; J trimming: 6 bases; junction bases outside the gene matches: 4. The germline gives CDR1 MGHRA, CDR2 YSYEKL. CDR3 amino acids: CASSLRDRGDTQYF. The DNA of the CDR3 is TGCGCCAGCAGCCTAAGGGACAGGGGTGATACGCAGTATTTT.

This clonotype showed up many times. This sequence joins TRBV4-1 and TRBJ2-4; no firm D call. The V end was cut by 4 bases, the J end by 0 bases, with 13 bases between. CDR3 length: 16 amino acids. Germline-derived CDR1 and CDR2 are MGHRA and YSYEKL. CDR3 DNA: TGCGCCAGCAGCCTTTTGCCCAGAGTAGCCAAAAACATTCAGTACTTC. Residues: CASSLLPRVAKNIQYF.

This sequence joins TRBV4-2 and TRBJ1-2; a weak D match, TRBD1 (5 bases). The germline CDR1 and CDR2 sequences are LGHNA and YNFKEQ. This CDR3 spans 15 amino acids. Trimming shortened V by 0 bases and J by 8 bases, and 16 bases separated the two germline ends. CDR3 nucleotide sequence: TGTGCCAGCAGCCAAGAGGACGCTCCGAGGGGAGGCTACACCTTC. It translates to CASSQEDAPRGGYTF.

The table lists this clonotype with a few counts. J is TRBJ2-3 and V is TRBV9, with 7 bases matching TRBD1. Germline V gene data show CDR1 as SGDLS and CDR2 as YYNGEE. Germline trimming cut 2 bases from V and 5 bases from J; bases unmatched to any gene: 8. The CDR3 totals 15 residues. The CDR3 DNA reads TGTGCCAGCAGCGTCGGGACAGCCCTGCTAGATACGCAGTATTTT. It encodes CASSVGTALLDTQYF. The full variable domain, its missing parts supplied by reference TRBV9 and TRBJ2-3, is DSGVTQTPKHLITATGQRVTLRCSPRSGDLSVYWYQQSLDQGLQFLIQYYNGEERAKGNILERFSAQQFPDLHSELNLSSLELGDSALYFCASSVGTALLDTQYFGPGTRLTVL.

The chain has TRBV10-3 and TRBJ2-3; D is perhaps TRBD2 (5 bases). Trimming left V 10 bases short and J 1 base short, with 9 bases between. The germline V gene has CDR1 ENHRY and CDR2 SYGVKD. The CDR3 is 12 amino acids. The CDR3 region is CATAGGTDTQYF. CDR3 bases: TGTGCCACCGCCGGGGGCACAGATACGCAGTATTTT.

J is TRBJ2-1 and V is TRBV5-1, with TRBD1 identical over 7 bases. Germline V gene lookup returns CDR1 SGHRS and CDR2 YFSETQ. This CDR3 region has 14 residues. V lost 3 bases to trimming and J lost 5 bases; unmatched junction nucleotides: 5. This chain's CDR3 is CASSWTGADNEQFF. As DNA, the CDR3 is TGCGCCAGCAGCTGGACAGGTGCGGACAATGAGCAGTTCTTC. Together with reference TRBV5-1 and TRBJ2-1, the CDR3 gives the full variable domain: KAGVTQTPRYLIKTRGQQVTLSCSPISGHRSVSWYQQTPGQGLQFLFEYFSETQRNKGNFPGRFSGRQFSNSRSEMNVSTLELGDSALYLCASSWTGADNEQFFGPGTRLTVL.

Here the CDR3 DNA reads TGTGCCAGCAGGACGGACAGTAGCACAGATACGCAGTATTTT. Translating gives CASRTDSSTDTQYF. The rearrangement links TRBV2 to TRBJ2-3, with D maybe TRBD1 (6 bases). The CDR3 covers 14 residues. Trimming left V 6 bases short and J 0 bases short, with 10 bases between. From germline, CDR1 is SNHLY and CDR2 FYNNEI.

This clonotype was found a few times. The chain employs TRBV7-9 and TRBJ2-7; D gene uncertain. CDR3 length equals 15 residues. V dropped 1 base and J dropped 4 bases, with 14 bases sitting between them. CDR1 SEHNR and CDR2 FQNEAQ come from the germline V gene (reference sequence). DNA of the CDR3: TGTGCCAGCAGCTTAGGTTCAGAGTATACTTACGAGCAGTACTTC. Translation: CASSLGSEYTYEQYF.

V is TRBV11-3 and J is TRBJ2-1; 9 bases map to TRBD2. Trimming at V came to 1 base and at J to 9 bases, leaving 7 bases not matched to a gene. From germline, CDR1 is SGHNT and CDR2 YENEEA. The CDR3 runs to 15 residues. DNA for the CDR3: TGTGCCAGCAGCTTAGGGCGGGGGGGCCAGGCTGAGCAGTTCTTC. Encoded protein: CASSLGRGGQAEQFF.

This clonotype occurred once. The V and J genes are TRBV4-2 and TRBJ1-6, with 10 positions matching TRBD1. V lost 1 base to trimming and J lost 11 bases; unmatched junction nucleotides: 8. This CDR3 spans 16 amino acids. Germline lookup yields CDR1 LGHNA and CDR2 YNFKEQ. The CDR3 DNA reads TGTGCCAGCAGCCAAGGGTTGGGACAGGGGCTTCCACCCCTCCACTTT. This encodes CASSQGLGQGLPPLHF.

To note about this clonotype: An end of the junction differs from the germline gene, which may be a read error. The chain recombines TRBV12-3 or TRBV12-4 with TRBJ2-5; 11 bases map to TRBD1. The last part of the DNA fits TRBJ2-7 better; the J call may be wrong. The CDR3 contains 14 residues. CDR3 DNA: TGTGCCGGCAGTAGGGGACAGGGGGTTTACGAGCAGTACTTC. This codes for CAGSRGQGVYEQYF.

Remarks on this clonotype: The junction shows a germline mismatch at one end, possibly a read error. This chain uses TRBV5-1 with TRBJ1-1; a possible D gene is TRBD1 (6 bases). The CDR3 has 16 amino acids. CDR1 and CDR2 (germline): SGHRS, YFSETQ. CDR3 coding DNA: TGCGTCAGCAGCTTGTGGCAGGGGTTAATGAACACTGAAGCTTTCTTT. Its translation is CVSSLWQGLMNTEAFF.

This clonotype has just a few counts. V and J are TRBV5-6 and TRBJ2-7; a possible D gene is TRBD1 (6 bases). Looked up from germline, CDR1 is SGHDT and CDR2 is YYEEEE. V lost 4 bases and J 2 bases, leaving 13 bases between the germline ends. The CDR3 length is 14 residues. This chain's CDR3 is CASSGMTGAYEQYF. CDR3 in DNA: TGTGCCAGCAGCGGGATGACAGGAGCCTACGAGCAGTACTTC. The full variable domain, its missing parts supplied by reference TRBV5-6 and TRBJ2-7, is DAGVTQSPTHLIKTRGQQVTLRCSPKSGHDTVSWYQQALGQGPQFIFQYYEEEERQRGNFPDRFSGHQFPNYSSELNVNALLLGDSALYLCASSGMTGAYEQYFGPGTRLTVT.

This clonotype was seen only a few times. V usage is TRBV20-1 and J usage is TRBJ1-5; D unclear. The CDR3 covers 12 residues. Germline CDR1 and CDR2: DFQATT and SNEGSKA (reference sequence). V was cut by 5 bases and J by 5 bases, with 10 bases left in between. The CDR3 DNA follows: TGCAGTGCTCTCCATGGGGATCAGCCCCAGCATTTT. The encoded protein is CSALHGDQPQHF.

V is TRBV20-1 and J is TRBJ1-6; possibly TRBD1 for D (5 bases). The V and J ends lost 5 bases and 4 bases respectively, with 12 bases between them. This CDR3 has 14 residues. CDR1 and CDR2 (germline): DFQATT, SNEGSKA (reference sequence). In DNA, the CDR3 is TGCAGTGCTGGGGGGGTCAGTTATAATTCACCCCTCCACTTT. Translating gives CSAGGVSYNSPLHF.

In its sample, this clonotype was seen a few times. The rearrangement links TRBV20-1 to TRBJ2-1; D is unresolved. Germline lookup yields CDR1 DFQATT and CDR2 SNEGSKA (reference sequence). The CDR3 has 14 residues. Deletions cut 0 bases from V and 9 bases from J, with 15 bases between. The CDR3 here is CSAREGNPVGEQFF. The CDR3 nucleotides are TGCAGTGCTAGAGAGGGTAATCCTGTGGGTGAGCAGTTCTTC.

The chain joins TRBV27 to TRBJ1-4, with D uncertain. Between the trimmed V and J ends, which lost 6 bases and 7 bases, there was a span of 15 bases. This CDR3 spans 14 amino acids. In germline, CDR1 is MNHEY, CDR2 SMNVEV (reference sequence). The CDR3 coding sequence is TGTGCCAGCAGAGGAACCGGGGTGTTTGAAAAACTGTTTTTT. This encodes CASRGTGVFEKLFF.